There are many counts of the clone carrying this T cell receptor beta chain. This sample was included in a study of patients and donors after allogeneic stem cell transplantation. One entry per CDR3 protein, called by TCRdb with MiXCR from the RT-PCR reads. There are 900,000 to 1,000,000 distinct CDR3 sequences in the sample; about a sixth occur only once, and 5% to 6.5% lies in the top ten. V shed 5 bases, J shed 9 bases, and the junction held 12 bases outside the gene matches. The CDR3 has 17 residues. CDR1 is MNHEY and CDR2 is SMNVEV in the germline V gene (reference sequence). The specimen sequenced was blood, either unsorted or a sorted T cell fraction (not recorded which). This chain uses TRBV27 with TRBJ2-1; 14 bases line up with TRBD2. This receptor was obtained from a human donor who was either an allogeneic HSCT recipient or a stem cell or donor lymphocyte infusion donor (not recorded which). It is not recorded whose cells these are; they may come from a transplant donor. The CDR3: CASSASTTSGRATEQFF. In DNA, the CDR3 is TGTGCCAGCAGTGCCTCAACGACTAGCGGGAGGGCCACTGAGCAGTTCTTC.